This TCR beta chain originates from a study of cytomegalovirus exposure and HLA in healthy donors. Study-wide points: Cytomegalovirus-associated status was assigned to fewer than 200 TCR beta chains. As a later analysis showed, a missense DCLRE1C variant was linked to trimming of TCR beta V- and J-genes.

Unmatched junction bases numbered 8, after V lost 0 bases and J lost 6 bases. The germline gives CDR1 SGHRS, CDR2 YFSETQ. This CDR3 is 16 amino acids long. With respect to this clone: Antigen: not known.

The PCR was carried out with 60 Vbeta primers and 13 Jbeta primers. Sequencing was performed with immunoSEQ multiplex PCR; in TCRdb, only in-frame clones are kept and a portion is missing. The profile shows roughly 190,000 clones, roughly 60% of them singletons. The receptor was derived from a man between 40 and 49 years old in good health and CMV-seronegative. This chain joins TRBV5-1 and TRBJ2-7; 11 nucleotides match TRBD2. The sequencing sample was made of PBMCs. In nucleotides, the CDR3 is TGCGCCAGCAGCTTGGTAATAGCGGGAGGGCCGGGCGAGCAGTACTTC. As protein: CASSLVIAGGPGEQYF. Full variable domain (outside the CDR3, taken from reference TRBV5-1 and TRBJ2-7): KAGVTQTPRYLIKTRGQQVTLSCSPISGHRSVSWYQQTPGQGLQFLFEYFSETQRNKGNFPGRFSGRQFSNSRSEMNVSTLELGDSALYLCASSLVIAGGPGEQYFGPGTRLTVT.